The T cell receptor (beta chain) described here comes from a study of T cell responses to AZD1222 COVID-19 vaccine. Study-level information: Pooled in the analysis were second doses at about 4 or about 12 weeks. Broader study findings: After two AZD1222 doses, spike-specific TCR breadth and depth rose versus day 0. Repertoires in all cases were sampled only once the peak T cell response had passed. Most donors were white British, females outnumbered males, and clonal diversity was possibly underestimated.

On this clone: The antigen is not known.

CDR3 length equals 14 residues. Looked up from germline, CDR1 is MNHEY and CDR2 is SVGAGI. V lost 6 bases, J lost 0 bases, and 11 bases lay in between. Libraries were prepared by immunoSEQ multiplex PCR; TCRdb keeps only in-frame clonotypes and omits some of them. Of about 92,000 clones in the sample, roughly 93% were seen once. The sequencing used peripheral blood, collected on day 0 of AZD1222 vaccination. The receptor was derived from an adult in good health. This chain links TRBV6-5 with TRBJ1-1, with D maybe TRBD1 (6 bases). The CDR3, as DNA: TGTGCCAGCAGCCTACAGGGAATGAACACTGAAGCTTTCTTT. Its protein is CASSLQGMNTEAFF.